A single sample gave rise to the 4 T cell receptor beta chains below, sequenced in a study of early T cells in non-severe SARS-CoV-2 infection. In TCRdb, the 5' RACE reads were re-called with MiXCR into one record per CDR3 protein. The sample contains 40,000 to 60,000 distinct CDR3 sequences, about 6% of which appear only once. The material sequenced was whole blood, taken at baseline. The origin of the receptors is an adult who was a healthcare worker with PCR-confirmed SARS-CoV-2 infection or an uninfected control (not recorded which).

The chain couples TRBV7-8 to TRBJ2-7, with D tentatively TRBD2 (5 bases). CDR1 and CDR2 from the germline V gene are SGHVS and FQNEAQ. This CDR3 spans 14 amino acids. Trimming took off 5 bases at V and 2 bases at J, with 13 bases between the two ends. CDR3 residues: CASSEREKAYEQYF. CDR3 in DNA: TGTGCCAGCAGCGAACGGGAAAAAGCCTACGAGCAGTACTTC.

At least ten counts were recorded for this clonotype. J is TRBJ2-1 and V is TRBV2, with 8 bases that match TRBD1. This CDR3 comprises 13 residues. Germline V gene data show CDR1 as SNHLY and CDR2 as FYNNEI. The J segment lost 8 bases and the V segment lost 1 base, leaving 1 base of the junction unmatched. The DNA of the CDR3 is TGTGCCAGCAGTGAAGGGACAGGGTATGAGCAGTTCTTC. Residues: CASSEGTGYEQFF. Drawing the rest from reference TRBV2 and TRBJ2-1, the complete variable domain is EPEVTQTPSHQVTQMGQEVILRCVPISNHLYFYWYRQILGQKVEFLVSFYNNEISEKSEIFDDQFSVERPDGSNFTLKIRSTKLEDSAMYFCASSEGTGYEQFFGPGTRLTVL.

This clonotype was detected many times. The CDR3 loop reads CASSYPGTSGPTYNEQFF. In DNA, the CDR3 is TGTGCCAGCAGTTATCCCGGGACTAGCGGACCGACCTACAATGAGCAGTTCTTC. The chain joins TRBV6-2 or TRBV6-3 to TRBJ2-1; 11 nucleotides match TRBD2. Germline CDR1 reads MNHEY; CDR2 reads SVGEGT. V gave up 3 bases and J gave up 2 bases; unmatched junction bases: 9. The CDR3 contains 18 residues.

This clonotype turned up a few times. The J gene is TRBJ1-4, the V gene TRBV10-3; D is ambiguous. The V and J ends lost 0 bases and 4 bases respectively, with 15 bases between them. Germline V lookup: CDR1 ENHRY, CDR2 SYGVKD. The CDR3 is made up of 17 amino acids. In DNA form, the CDR3 reads TGTGCCATCAGTGAGTCGCCCCCCCGGGGAGGTAATGAAAAACTGTTTTTT. Translating it yields CAISESPPRGGNEKLFF.